This TCR beta chain was retrieved from a study of blood T cell repertoires in COVID-19. About the study: PBMCs, B-cell-depleted T cells, or T cells provided the cDNA or gDNA that made up the material.

Seattle patients were enrolled during active infection and followed longitudinally. Original analysis: Estimation of nucleated cell counts relied on the amplification of reference gene primers. The data were produced by immunoSEQ multiplex PCR, yet TCRdb's version contains in-frame clones alone and is incomplete. V, J and clone size are taken as reported in that table, and D and trimming were inferred from the DNA itself. The sample lists more than 300,000 clones; approximately 87% were seen once. Sequences were obtained from peripheral blood. This receptor was identified in a woman between 25 and 40 years old with COVID-19, enrolled during active disease.

The CDR3 DNA reads as TGCGCCAGCAGTGAGAGGTACAGGGGAAAGATGGGATACAATGAGCAGTTCTTC. Translation gives CASSERYRGKMGYNEQFF. The J gene is TRBJ2-1, the V gene TRBV10-1; TRBD1 agrees at 7 bases. The CDR3 length is 18 residues. J gave up 4 bases and V 2 bases, and 14 bases lay outside the gene matches. From germline, CDR1 is WNHNN and CDR2 SYGVQD (reference sequence).